Shown below are 26 T cell receptor beta chains from a single sample sequenced in a study of blood T cell repertoires in COVID-19. Clones were read by immunoSEQ multiplex PCR, and TCRdb kept only the in-frame ones, dropping some. The sample includes roughly 20,000 clones, about 88% of them seen just once. Specimen: peripheral blood. These TCRs come from a human donor in a cohort sampled during active COVID-19.

This sequence joins TRBV5-1 and TRBJ2-3; the match to TRBD1 covers 7 bases. Germline CDR1 and CDR2: SGHRS and YFSETQ. The V segment lost 4 bases and the J segment 0 bases; nucleotides outside the gene matches: 8. The CDR3 consists of 16 residues. As DNA, the CDR3 is TGCGCCAGCAGCCCGACAGGGACCTATAGCACAGATACGCAGTATTTT. Amino acid sequence: CASSPTGTYSTDTQYF.

The chain couples TRBV5-1 to TRBJ2-7, with D tentatively TRBD2 (5 bases). This CDR3 comprises 14 residues. Germline V gene sequence: CDR1 SGHRS, CDR2 YFSETQ. Trimming left V 6 bases short and J 2 bases short, with 15 bases between. For the CDR3, the DNA is TGCGCCAGCACCCCCGGGCTAGCCACCTACGAGCAGTACTTC. Translated, it gives CASTPGLATYEQYF. The whole variable domain, remainder taken from reference TRBV5-1 and TRBJ2-7, is KAGVTQTPRYLIKTRGQQVTLSCSPISGHRSVSWYQQTPGQGLQFLFEYFSETQRNKGNFPGRFSGRQFSNSRSEMNVSTLELGDSALYLCASTPGLATYEQYFGPGTRLTVT.

This chain joins TRBV5-1 and TRBJ2-7; 10 bases are a match to TRBD2. This CDR3 has 14 residues. With V trimmed by 3 bases and J by 2 bases, 2 bases remained unmatched. The germline V gene has CDR1 SGHRS and CDR2 YFSETQ. In nucleotides, the CDR3 is TGCGCCAGCAGCTCGAGCGGGGGGGCCTACGAGCAGTACTTC. Its translation: CASSSSGGAYEQYF.

This sequence joins TRBV2 and TRBJ1-6; weak D call: TRBD1 (6 bases). CDR1 and CDR2 from the germline V gene are SNHLY and FYNNEI. The CDR3 totals 16 residues. Trimming took 4 bases from V and 4 from J, leaving 14 bases between them. The CDR3 loop is CASSGGHGQYNSPLHF. CDR3 bases: TGTGCCAGCAGTGGGGGGCACGGACAGTATAATTCACCCCTCCACTTT.

This chain connects TRBV27 to TRBJ2-7; TRBD2 agrees at 9 bases. This CDR3 contains 16 residues. Germline trimming cut 8 bases from V and 2 bases from J; bases unmatched to any gene: 13. Germline values: CDR1 MNHEY, CDR2 SMNVEV (reference sequence). CDR3 coding DNA: TGTGCCAGCTTCAGCTTAGCGGGAGAGGCGACCTACGAGCAGTACTTC. Translating it yields CASFSLAGEATYEQYF.

The V call is TRBV5-1, the J call TRBJ1-1; a possible D gene is TRBD1 (6 bases). CDR3 length: 13 residues. The V end lost 4 bases, the J end lost 4 bases, and 11 bases lay between the germline ends. The germline V gene has CDR1 SGHRS and CDR2 YFSETQ. Here the CDR3 reads CASSPLGGTEAFF. In DNA, the CDR3 is TGCGCCAGCAGCCCCCTAGGGGGCACTGAAGCTTTCTTT.

The chain has TRBV7-2 and TRBJ2-7; the match to TRBD2 covers 11 bases. Germline V gene sequence: CDR1 SGHTA, CDR2 FQGNSA. The CDR3 has 16 amino acids. V was pared by 7 bases and J by 2 bases, with 10 bases of the junction left unmatched. Here the CDR3 DNA reads TGTGCCAGCACCGTACCCCGACTAGCGGGGACCTACGAGCAGTACTTC. Its protein is CASTVPRLAGTYEQYF.

The V call is TRBV6-5, the J call TRBJ1-2; 7 bases line up with TRBD1. The CDR3 totals 13 residues. Germline CDR1 MNHEY, CDR2 SVGAGI. The V and J ends lost 6 bases and 0 bases, in that order; junction bases with no gene match: 1. The CDR3 here is CASSGTANYGYTF. Written as DNA, the CDR3 is TGTGCCAGCAGCGGGACAGCTAACTATGGCTACACCTTC.

The chain carries TRBV7-3 and TRBJ2-3, with 9 positions matching TRBD1. The junction had 6 bases not matched to a gene; V was cut back by 6 bases and J by 2 bases. Germline CDR1 is SGHTA and CDR2 is FQGTGA. This CDR3 comprises 15 residues. CDR3 DNA sequence: TGTGCCAGCAGTATCGGGACAGGGTCCACAGATACGCAGTATTTT. Amino acid sequence: CASSIGTGSTDTQYF.

The rearrangement uses TRBV28 and TRBJ1-1; possible D gene TRBD1, 5 bases. V was trimmed by 7 bases and J by 4 bases, leaving 16 bases between them. Germline CDR1 reads MDHEN; CDR2 reads SYDVKM. This CDR3 contains 14 residues. The CDR3 DNA is TGTGCCAGCATTCCGTCCCGGGGGAGCACTGAAGCTTTCTTT. Its translation: CASIPSRGSTEAFF.

The V call is TRBV7-2, the J call TRBJ2-5; 8 nucleotides match TRBD2. The CDR3 covers 16 residues. J was trimmed by 7 bases and V by 5 bases; bases with no gene match: 15. Per the germline V gene, CDR1 is SGHTA and CDR2 is FQGNSA. DNA of the CDR3: TGTGCCAGCAGCCTAAAACCGGGAGGGGTATCTGGGACCCAGTACTTC. This gives the protein CASSLKPGGVSGTQYF.

The count of this clone is one. Written as DNA, the CDR3 is TGCGCCAGCAGCTTGGCCTGGGATAGCGGGCTGGGGAACACCGGGGAGCTGTTTTTT. This encodes CASSLAWDSGLGNTGELFF. This chain connects TRBV5-1 to TRBJ2-2; 7 bases line up with TRBD2. Germline values: CDR1 SGHRS, CDR2 YFSETQ. The V segment lost 0 bases and the J segment 1 base; nucleotides outside the gene matches: 12. The CDR3 has 19 residues.

V and J are TRBV16 and TRBJ1-5, with a tentative D call TRBD1 (6 bases). The germline V gene encodes CDR1 KGHSY and CDR2 FQNENV. V was trimmed by 4 bases and J by 4 bases, leaving 11 bases between them. The CDR3 consists of 14 residues. The CDR3 DNA is TGTGCCAGCAGCCCCACCACAGGGAATCAGCCCCAGCATTTT. Translated: CASSPTTGNQPQHF.

The chain carries TRBV24-1 and TRBJ2-2; TRBD2 agrees at 13 bases. This CDR3 has 17 residues. CDR1 KGHDR and CDR2 SFDVKD come from the germline V gene. Trimming cost V 4 bases and J 8 bases; bases outside gene matches: 9. CDR3 protein: CATSDPGTSGVEGELFF. The DNA of the CDR3 is TGTGCCACCAGTGACCCTGGGACTAGCGGGGTAGAGGGGGAGCTGTTTTTT.

V gene TRBV9 combines with J gene TRBJ2-3; D might be TRBD2 (6 bases). This CDR3 has 16 residues. V gave up 0 bases and J gave up 2 bases, with 13 bases separating them. The germline gives CDR1 SGDLS, CDR2 YYNGEE. CDR3 in DNA: TGTGCCAGCAGCGTAGGCGGTAGCGGCGTCACAGATACGCAGTATTTT. Translated, it gives CASSVGGSGVTDTQYF.

CDR3 DNA: TGTGCCAGCAGTTTATCTCCGGGAGAGGTAGATACGCAGTATTTT. Translated, it gives CASSLSPGEVDTQYF. V usage is TRBV28 and J usage is TRBJ2-3; a possible D gene is TRBD2 (6 bases). This CDR3 is built from 15 residues. Trimming stripped 1 base from V and 5 bases from J, with 13 bases between. Germline CDR1 and CDR2: MDHEN and SYDVKM.

V usage is TRBV2 and J usage is TRBJ2-3; a weak D match, TRBD2 (6 bases). The CDR3 has 18 amino acids. V dropped 6 bases and J dropped 5 bases, with 27 bases sitting between them. Germline V gene data show CDR1 as SNHLY and CDR2 as FYNNEI. The DNA for the CDR3 is TGTGCCAGCAGGGGGTTGGCGGAGGGCCCCTCGACGGAAGATACGCAGTATTTT. As protein: CASRGLAEGPSTEDTQYF.

V usage is TRBV18 and J usage is TRBJ2-7; 9 nucleotides align to TRBD2. The CDR3 is 15 residues long. The V segment lost 1 base and the J segment 0 bases; nucleotides outside the gene matches: 1. Germline V gene data show CDR1 as KGHSH and CDR2 as LQKENI. The CDR3 DNA reads as TGTGCCAGCTCACCACGAGCGGGAGGCTCCTACGAGCAGTACTTC. This encodes CASSPRAGGSYEQYF.

The chain joins TRBV5-1 to TRBJ1-4, with D unclear. Between the trimmed V and J ends, which lost 5 bases and 7 bases, there was a span of 15 bases. Germline values: CDR1 SGHRS, CDR2 YFSETQ. The CDR3 sequence is 14 residues long. Here the CDR3 reads CASRPLLEGEKLFF. The CDR3 DNA is TGCGCCAGCAGGCCGCTTCTTGAGGGTGAAAAACTGTTTTTT. Using reference TRBV5-1 and TRBJ1-4 for the parts outside the CDR3, the full variable domain is KAGVTQTPRYLIKTRGQQVTLSCSPISGHRSVSWYQQTPGQGLQFLFEYFSETQRNKGNFPGRFSGRQFSNSRSEMNVSTLELGDSALYLCASRPLLEGEKLFFGSGTQLSVL.

V gene TRBV11-2 combines with J gene TRBJ2-1; 8 nucleotides align to TRBD2. The V gene end was trimmed by 0 bases and the J gene end by 7 bases; junction bases not matched to a gene: 11. The germline gives CDR1 SGHAT, CDR2 FQNNGV. CDR3 length: 17 residues. CDR3 nucleotides: TGTGCCAGCAGCTTAGATCTGGCGCTAGCGGGCTCTAATGAGCAGTTCTTC. This codes for CASSLDLALAGSNEQFF. The complete variable domain, with remaining parts taken from reference TRBV11-2 and TRBJ2-1, reads EAGVAQSPRYKIIEKRQSVAFWCNPISGHATLYWYQQILGQGPKLLIQFQNNGVVDDSQLPKDRFSAERLKGVDSTLKIQPAKLEDSAVYLCASSLDLALAGSNEQFFGPGTRLTVL.

The chain uses TRBV27 and TRBJ2-7, with 8 bases identical to TRBD1. This CDR3 is built from 17 residues. The V gene's germline CDR1 is MNHEY and CDR2 SMNVEV (reference sequence). The J segment lost 3 bases and the V segment lost 3 bases, leaving 13 bases of the junction unmatched. CDR3 loop: CASSFRTGRSPIYEQYF. Written as DNA, the CDR3 is TGTGCCAGCAGTTTCAGGACAGGGCGTTCCCCCATCTACGAGCAGTACTTC.

This rearrangement joins TRBV10-3 to TRBJ2-1; TRBD2 matches 13 bases. The CDR3 length is 20 residues. V lost 6 bases, J lost 0 bases, and 14 bases stayed unmatched. The germline V gene has CDR1 ENHRY and CDR2 SYGVKD. In DNA, the CDR3 is TGTGCCATCAGCGCGCTTCCGACTAGCGGGAGGCCCAGCTCCTACAATGAGCAGTTCTTC. It specifies CAISALPTSGRPSSYNEQFF.

This clone was counted between two and nine times. The V and J genes are TRBV3-1 (or the pseudogene TRBV3-2) and TRBJ1-5; D call uncertain. The germline V and J ends were trimmed by 0 bases and 6 bases, with 12 bases remaining between them. The germline CDR1 and CDR2 sequences are LGHDT and YNNKEL (reference sequence). CDR3 length: 15 amino acids. The chain's CDR3 is CASSQDLSGSQPQHF. DNA of the CDR3: TGTGCCAGCAGCCAAGATCTTTCGGGAAGTCAGCCCCAGCATTTT.

J is TRBJ2-3 and V is TRBV5-1; unclear D gene. CDR3 length: 15 amino acids. Germline V gives CDR1 SGHRS, CDR2 YFSETQ. The V end lost 3 bases, the J end lost 3 bases, and 14 bases lay between the germline ends. Here the CDR3 DNA reads TGCGCCAGCAGCTCGACCCCGGTACAGACAGATACGCAGTATTTT. Residues: CASSSTPVQTDTQYF.

The V and J genes are TRBV6-1 and TRBJ2-5, with D perhaps matching TRBD2 (5 bases). There are 14 residues in the CDR3. CDR1 and CDR2 (germline): MNHNS, SASEGT. The V end was cut by 2 bases, the J end by 11 bases, with 18 bases between. The CDR3 DNA reads TGTGCCAGCAGTGAAAAGGGAGCCGTAGCAGCGCAGTACTTC. Residues: CASSEKGAVAAQYF.

The gene calls are TRBV29-1 and TRBJ2-7; D gene uncertain. The germline V and J ends were trimmed by 0 bases and 0 bases, with 15 bases remaining between them. The CDR3 totals 16 residues. CDR1 is SQVTM, CDR2 ANQGSEA, per germline. CDR3 amino acids: CSVEDTTASSSYEQYF. The CDR3, as DNA: TGCAGCGTTGAAGATACGACTGCCAGTAGCTCCTACGAGCAGTACTTC.